These 30 T cell receptor beta chains were all obtained from the same sample, sequenced in a study of T cells in women clearing cervical HPV infection. Here immunoSEQ multiplex PCR was the method, and the copy in TCRdb shows in-frame clones only, minus some. Recorded here are 25,000 to 40,000 clones; the top ten clones represent about 4.6%. Sequencing was carried out using blood buffy coat. The receptors here all came from a woman aged 18 to 69 with a cervical HPV16 infection that either progressed to CIN3+ or cleared (not recorded which).

Worth noting for this clone: The read ends 3 residues before the CDR3 terminus; that terminus is restored from the germline J gene. V and J are TRBV5-6 and TRBJ2-5, with D possibly called TRBD1 or TRBD2 (5 bases each). The CDR3 runs 15 residues. The V end was cut by 4 bases, the J end by 1 base, with 14 bases between. Per germline, CDR1 SGHDT and CDR2 YYEEEE. Incomplete CDR3 DNA: TGTGCCAGCAGCCCCCGAGGGGTTGGCCAAGAGACC. It encodes CASSPRGVGQET. The complete CDR3 reads CASSPRGVGQETQYF.

To note about this clone: The junction does not match germline at one end; this may be a read error. The missing CDR3 end, 3 residues past where the read stops, is filled in from the germline J gene. This CDR3 is also generated by other DNA sequences in the sample. This sequence joins TRBV5-1 and TRBJ1-3; possibly TRBD1 for D (6 bases). The CDR3 has 13 amino acids. CDR1 is SGHRS, CDR2 YFSETQ, per germline. The DNA read from the CDR3 is TGCGCCAGCAGCGAACAGGGAGGGAACACA. It codes for CASSEQGGNT. The CDR3, in full, reads CASSEQGGNTIYF.

Regarding this clone: The read is 3 residues too short to cover the CDR3 end, so that end is filled in from the germline J gene. The chain joins TRBV20-1 to TRBJ2-7; 7 nucleotides align to TRBD1. V was clipped by 6 bases and J by 3 bases; unmatched bases: 11. Germline V gene lookup returns CDR1 DFQATT and CDR2 SNEGSKA (reference sequence). The CDR3 runs 14 residues. The CDR3: CSASYRGILYEQYF. The CDR3 bases that were read are TGCAGTGCGAGTTACAGGGGAATTCTCTACGAG.

Regarding this clone: Germline is not matched at one junction end, which may reflect a read error. The read comes to an end 3 residues before the CDR3 does, leaving the germline J gene to fill in the end. Other DNA sequences in this specimen translate into the identical CDR3. The rearrangement uses TRBV7-2 and TRBJ1-3, with unresolved D. This CDR3 has 15 amino acids. CDR1 is SGHTA, CDR2 FQGNSA, per germline. The CDR3: CASSVPGISGNTIYF. The covered CDR3 bases are TGTGCCAGCAGCGTTCCAGGCATTTCTGGAAACACT.

To note about this clone: The CDR3 end is not reached by the read, which stops 3 residues before it; the germline J gene fills it in. The chain couples TRBV30 to TRBJ2-3; D remains unclear. CDR3 length: 14 residues. Per germline, CDR1 GTSNPN and CDR2 SVGIG (reference sequence). V lost 7 bases and J 1 base, leaving 15 bases between the germline ends. CDR3 protein: CASEGSSRTDTQYF. Partial CDR3 DNA: TGTGCCTCCGAAGGGTCCAGCCGCACAGATACG.

Notes on this clone: Coverage ceases 3 residues before the CDR3 finishes, and the germline J gene fills in the end. This chain uses TRBV2 with TRBJ1-1, with D possibly matching TRBD1 (5 bases). CDR3 size: 15 residues. CDR1 is SNHLY and CDR2 is FYNNEI in the germline V gene. Between the trimmed V and J ends, which lost 3 bases and 4 bases, there was a span of 15 bases. The part of the CDR3 DNA that was read is TGTGCCAGCAGTGATGTGGGGGGAGAGAGCACTGAA. Protein product: CASSDVGGESTE. The CDR3 in its entirety is CASSDVGGESTEAFF.

Worth noting for this clone: The CDR3 end lies 3 residues beyond the end of the read and is filled in from the germline J gene. The V gene is TRBV5-1, the J gene TRBJ2-7; D is unresolved. This CDR3 has 14 residues. V was shortened by 0 bases and J by 3 bases, with 10 bases between the two germline ends. Germline V CDR1 and CDR2: SGHRS, YFSETQ. Incomplete CDR3 DNA: TGCGCCAGCAGCTTGGGTCAGACTGGCTACGAG. It is translated as CASSLGQTGYE. The whole CDR3 sequence is CASSLGQTGYEQYF.

With regard to this clone: The sequence runs out 3 residues before the end of the CDR3; the remainder is reconstructed from the germline J gene. The rearrangement joins TRBV5-1 to TRBJ2-1, with TRBD1 matching 8 bases. J gave up 6 bases and V 1 base, and 12 bases lay outside the gene matches. The germline V gene has CDR1 SGHRS and CDR2 YFSETQ. CDR3 length: 17 amino acids. The CDR3 sequence is CASSLQPTGVGCNEQFF. The part of the CDR3 DNA that was read is TGCGCCAGCAGCTTGCAACCGACAGGGGTAGGATGCAATGAG. Full variable domain (missing parts from reference TRBV5-1 and TRBJ2-1): KAGVTQTPRYLIKTRGQQVTLSCSPISGHRSVSWYQQTPGQGLQFLFEYFSETQRNKGNFPGRFSGRQFSNSRSEMNVSTLELGDSALYLCASSLQPTGVGCNEQFFGPGTRLTVL.

Of note for this clone: Read data end 3 residues before the CDR3 end; the end is taken from the germline J gene. The chain links TRBV18 to TRBJ2-4; D is possibly TRBD1 (6 bases). CDR1 KGHSH and CDR2 LQKENI come from the germline V gene. This CDR3 has 13 amino acids. Partial CDR3 DNA: TGTGCCAGCTCACGTTCAACAGGGAGTGGT. This sequence encodes CASSRSTGSG. The CDR3 in full is CASSRSTGSGQYF. The full variable domain, rest sourced from reference TRBV18 and TRBJ2-4, is NAGVMQNPRHLVRRRGQEARLRCSPMKGHSHVYWYRQLPEEGLKFMVYLQKENIIDESGMPKERFSAEFPKEGPSILRIQQVVRGDSAAYFCASSRSTGSGQYFGAGTRLSVL.

Note on this clone: Sequencing ends 3 residues short of the CDR3 end; the germline J gene provides the rest. The chain carries TRBV9 and TRBJ2-1; D is unresolved. Germline V gives CDR1 SGDLS, CDR2 YYNGEE. Trimming left V 0 bases short and J 3 bases short, with 10 bases between. The CDR3 covers 15 residues. Partial CDR3 DNA: TGTGCCAGCAGCGTAGAGGCGGTTCGCTACAATGAG. Protein product: CASSVEAVRYNE. The whole CDR3 is CASSVEAVRYNEQFF. The complete variable domain, with remaining parts taken from reference TRBV9 and TRBJ2-1, reads DSGVTQTPKHLITATGQRVTLRCSPRSGDLSVYWYQQSLDQGLQFLIQYYNGEERAKGNILERFSAQQFPDLHSELNLSSLELGDSALYFCASSVEAVRYNEQFFGPGTRLTVL.

Comment on this clone: The CDR3 end lies 3 residues beyond the end of the read and is filled in from the germline J gene. The chain recombines TRBV7-8 with TRBJ1-2; 8 bases are shared with TRBD1. J was trimmed by 4 bases and V by 5 bases; bases with no gene match: 12. The CDR3 totals 16 residues. Germline CDR1 and CDR2: SGHVS and FQNEAQ. The CDR3 spells CASSPTPTGDGYGYTF. CDR3 DNA, as far as it was read: TGTGCCAGCAGCCCCACCCCGACAGGGGACGGCTATGGC.

As for this clone: One junction end disagrees with the germline gene, perhaps due to a read error. With the read ending 3 residues before the CDR3 end, the germline J gene is used to fill in that end. Other DNA sequences from this sample encode an identical CDR3 as well. The chain couples TRBV11-1 to TRBJ2-7, with a weak D call TRBD1 (6 bases). Per the germline V gene, CDR1 is SGHAT and CDR2 is FQDESV (reference sequence). The CDR3 contains 15 residues. The covered CDR3 bases are TGTGCCAGCAGCCTAGCACAGGGATACTCCTACGAG. Protein product: CASSLAQGYSYE. The full-length CDR3 reads as CASSLAQGYSYEQYF.

About this clone: The CDR3 end lies 3 residues beyond the end of the read and is filled in from the germline J gene. The V call is TRBV18, the J call TRBJ2-3; 8 nucleotides agree with TRBD2. J lost 4 bases, V lost 1 base, and 7 bases had no gene match. The length of the CDR3 is 16 residues. In germline, CDR1 is KGHSH, CDR2 LQKENI. The CDR3: CASSPLFSGIADTQYF. The CDR3 bases that were read are TGTGCCAGCTCACCACTCTTTAGCGGGATTGCAGATACG.

Points on this clone: The DNA ends 3 residues before the CDR3 does, and the rest of the CDR3 is filled in from the germline J gene. The genes are TRBV6-2 or TRBV6-3 and TRBJ2-7; TRBD2 matches 8 bases. The CDR3 runs to 15 residues. V was pared by 10 bases and J by 3 bases, with 14 bases of the junction left unmatched. Germline V gene sequence: CDR1 MNHEY, CDR2 SVGEGT. The CDR3 loop reads CATIPGLEGYYEQYF. The part of the CDR3 DNA that was read is TGTGCCACCATCCCGGGACTAGAGGGATACTACGAG.

Comment on this clone: The sequenced fragment ends 3 residues before the CDR3 boundary, so the rest is inferred from the germline J gene. This sequence joins TRBV30 and TRBJ1-4; D ambiguous. V was pared by 1 base and J by 8 bases, with 8 bases between. This CDR3 has 12 amino acids. The V gene's germline CDR1 is GTSNPN and CDR2 SVGIG (reference sequence). The covered CDR3 bases are TGTGCCTGGAGTGCCCACGGGGAAAAA. It translates to CAWSAHGEK. The full CDR3 protein reads CAWSAHGEKLFF. Supplemented by reference TRBV30 and TRBJ1-4, the full variable domain reads SQTIHQWPATLVQPVGSPLSLECTVEGTSNPNLYWYRQAAGRGLQLLFYSVGIGQISSEVPQNLSASRPQDRQFILSSKKLLLSDSGFYLCAWSAHGEKLFFGSGTQLSVL.

A remark on this clone: The DNA ends 3 residues before the CDR3 does, and the rest of the CDR3 is filled in from the germline J gene. This sequence joins TRBV18 and TRBJ2-3; D is perhaps TRBD2 (5 bases). The CDR3 is 13 residues long. Germline CDR1 reads KGHSH; CDR2 reads LQKENI. The CDR3 loop is CASSPGVQETQYF. The covered CDR3 bases are TGTGCCAGCTCACCCGGGGTCCAAGAGACG.

Comments on this clone: The read falls 3 residues short of the CDR3 end, and the missing part is taken from the germline J gene. This sequence joins TRBV7-3 and TRBJ2-7; TRBD2 matches 8 bases. The CDR3 length is 15 residues. The V gene's germline CDR1 is SGHTA and CDR2 FQGTGA. Trimming took 2 bases from V and 2 from J; bases not matched to a gene: 5. The CDR3 spells CASSLSAGGPYEQYF. CDR3 DNA (partial): TGTGCCAGCAGCTTATCTGCGGGAGGACCCTACGAG.

As regards this clone: The read stops 3 residues short of the end of the CDR3; the missing end is completed from the germline J gene. This chain joins TRBV20-1 and TRBJ2-3; possible D gene TRBD2, 6 bases. The CDR3 loop spans 15 amino acids. The germline V gene has CDR1 DFQATT and CDR2 SNEGSKA (reference sequence). The CDR3 bases that were read are TGCAGTGCTAGCAAACCGGGACTTCAACAAGAGACG. The encoded protein is CSASKPGLQQET. The whole CDR3 sequence reads CSASKPGLQQETQYF.

Considering frequency, this clone is medium-sized. CDR3 region: CASSLVRAGANVLTF. CDR3 DNA (partial): TGTGCCAGCAGCTTAGTGAGGGCTGGGGCCAACGTC. This rearrangement joins TRBV7-8 to TRBJ2-6; D perhaps matches TRBD2 (5 bases). Read sequence stops 3 residues before the CDR3 end, and the germline J gene provides the missing end. Trimming cost V 1 base and J 2 bases, with 6 bases left between them. The length of the CDR3 is 15 residues. The germline gives CDR1 SGHVS, CDR2 FQNEAQ. The full variable domain, with the rest looked up from reference TRBV7-8 and TRBJ2-6, is GAGVSQSPRYKVAKRGQDVALRCDPISGHVSLFWYQQALGQGPEFLTYFQNEAQLDKSGLPSDRFFAERPEGSVSTLKIQRTQQEDSAVYLCASSLVRAGANVLTFGAGSRLTVL.

Concerning this clone: From the germline J gene comes the end of the CDR3, since the read stops 3 residues before it. This chain connects TRBV7-8 to TRBJ1-3; D gene ambiguous. CDR1 is SGHVS, CDR2 FQNEAQ, per germline. V lost 5 bases and J 5 bases, leaving 13 bases between the germline ends. This CDR3 contains 14 residues. This chain's CDR3 is CASSPSRLRNTIYF. The CDR3 DNA, read in part, is TGTGCCAGCAGCCCCTCCAGGTTAAGAAACACC.

To note about this clone: From the germline J gene comes the end of the CDR3, since the read stops 3 residues before it. V usage is TRBV19 and J usage is TRBJ1-3, with D perhaps TRBD1 (5 bases). The germline CDR1 and CDR2 sequences are LNHDA and SQIVND (reference sequence). Trimming stripped 4 bases from V and 3 bases from J, with 10 bases between. CDR3 length: 14 residues. The CDR3 bases that were read are TGTGCCAGTAGTAACCAGGGTGGTGGAAACACC. Protein sequence: CASSNQGGGNT. The complete CDR3 sequence is CASSNQGGGNTIYF. Looking up the rest from reference TRBV19 and TRBJ1-3 gives the full variable domain: DGGITQSPKYLFRKEGQNVTLSCEQNLNHDAMYWYRQDPGQGLRLIYYSQIVNDFQKGDIAEGYSVSREKKESFPLTVTSAQKNPTAFYLCASSNQGGGNTIYFGEGSWLTVV.

For this clone: From the germline J gene comes the end of the CDR3, since the read stops 3 residues before it. V is TRBV10-1 and J is TRBJ1-1; D gene unclear. Per the germline V gene, CDR1 is WNHNN and CDR2 is SYGVQD (reference sequence). The CDR3 is made up of 11 amino acids. The CDR3 reads CASSGGGPAFF. Partial CDR3 DNA: TGCGCCAGCAGTGGAGGAGGGCCA.

Turning to this clone: The read gets to within 3 residues of the CDR3 end, and the germline J gene fills in the rest. The genes are TRBV6-2 or TRBV6-3 and TRBJ2-7; D gene uncertain. This CDR3 contains 13 residues. Per germline, CDR1 MNHEY and CDR2 SVGEGT. V was shortened by 8 bases and J by 3 bases, with 14 bases between the two germline ends. The CDR3 DNA, read in part, is TGTGCCAGCTGCACTGAGTCCCGCTACGAG. This codes for CASCTESRYE. The CDR3, in full, reads CASCTESRYEQYF.

To note about this clone: One junction end does not reproduce the germline sequence, and a read error may be involved. The read is 3 residues too short to cover the CDR3 end, so that end is filled in from the germline J gene. This chain uses TRBV4-2 with TRBJ2-3; TRBD2 aligns across 7 bases. From germline, CDR1 is LGHNA and CDR2 YNFKEQ. The CDR3 totals 16 residues. CDR3 protein: CASSQEGAGVMDTQYF. The CDR3 bases that were read are TGCGCCAGCAGCCAAGAAGGGGCGGGGGTAATGGATACG.

The sequenced part of the CDR3 DNA is TGTGCCAGTAGTATAGCCAGACTAGCGGGAAGCTCCTACAATGAC. It yields the protein CASSIARLAGSSYND. The entire CDR3 protein is CASSIARLAGSSYNDYTF. The rearrangement uses TRBV19 and TRBJ1-2; no reliable D call. Read sequence stops 3 residues before the CDR3 end, and the germline J gene provides the missing end. The CDR3 contains 18 residues. CDR1 LNHDA and CDR2 SQIVND come from the germline V gene (reference sequence).

As concerns this clone: The CDR3 extends 3 residues past the end of the read, so its final part is completed from the germline J gene. This chain connects TRBV7-7 to TRBJ2-1; 8 bases fit TRBD1. The V and J ends lost 3 bases and 4 bases, in that order; junction bases with no gene match: 11. The CDR3 extends over 17 amino acids. Germline V gives CDR1 SSHAT, CDR2 FNYEAQ (reference sequence). CDR3 DNA, as far as it was read: TGTGCCAGCAGCTTGGAACCTACCGGGACAGGATACAATGAG. Its translation: CASSLEPTGTGYNE. The entire CDR3 sequence reads CASSLEPTGTGYNEQFF.

Concerning this clone: The read terminates 3 residues before the CDR3 end, so the remaining end is supplied by the germline J gene. The V gene is TRBV30, the J gene TRBJ1-2, with a tentative D call TRBD1 (5 bases). CDR1 GTSNPN and CDR2 SVGIG come from the germline V gene (reference sequence). This CDR3 region has 12 residues. The CDR3 bases that were read are TGTGCCTGGGGGCAGGGTGGTAACGAC. Its translation: CAWGQGGND. The whole CDR3 protein reads CAWGQGGNDYTF.

Concerning this clone itself: The read falls 3 residues short of the CDR3 end, and the missing part is taken from the germline J gene. The chain uses TRBV6-7 and TRBJ2-5; the D gene is possibly TRBD1 (5 bases). TRBV6-7 is flagged as an ORF with uncertain function. The CDR3 length is 16 residues. V lost 2 bases and J 5 bases, leaving 18 bases between the germline ends. The CDR3 loop reads CASSYGSQGGEETQYF. The covered CDR3 bases are TGTGCCAGCAGTTACGGGTCCCAGGGTGGTGAGGAGACC.

To note about this clone: The read is 3 residues too short to cover the CDR3 end, so that end is filled in from the germline J gene. The chain has TRBV29-1 and TRBJ1-1, with a possible D match to TRBD1 (5 bases). V was pared by 4 bases and J by 0 bases, with 12 bases between. This CDR3 spans 14 amino acids. The V gene's germline CDR1 is SQVTM and CDR2 ANQGSEA. The DNA read from the CDR3 is TGCAGCGTTGCGGTGGGCAGGGTGAACACTGAA. The encoded protein is CSVAVGRVNTE. The complete CDR3 sequence is CSVAVGRVNTEAFF.

Note on this clone: The read ends 3 residues before the CDR3 terminus; that terminus is restored from the germline J gene. The J gene is TRBJ1-1, the V gene TRBV20-1; TRBD1 is a possible D gene (6 bases). CDR1 is DFQATT and CDR2 is SNEGSKA in the germline V gene (reference sequence). V lost 6 bases to trimming and J lost 6 bases, with 20 bases between them. CDR3 size: 14 residues. The CDR3 region is CSAGTDSVRPEAFF. CDR3 DNA (partial): TGCAGTGCAGGGACGGACAGCGTGAGACCTGAA.